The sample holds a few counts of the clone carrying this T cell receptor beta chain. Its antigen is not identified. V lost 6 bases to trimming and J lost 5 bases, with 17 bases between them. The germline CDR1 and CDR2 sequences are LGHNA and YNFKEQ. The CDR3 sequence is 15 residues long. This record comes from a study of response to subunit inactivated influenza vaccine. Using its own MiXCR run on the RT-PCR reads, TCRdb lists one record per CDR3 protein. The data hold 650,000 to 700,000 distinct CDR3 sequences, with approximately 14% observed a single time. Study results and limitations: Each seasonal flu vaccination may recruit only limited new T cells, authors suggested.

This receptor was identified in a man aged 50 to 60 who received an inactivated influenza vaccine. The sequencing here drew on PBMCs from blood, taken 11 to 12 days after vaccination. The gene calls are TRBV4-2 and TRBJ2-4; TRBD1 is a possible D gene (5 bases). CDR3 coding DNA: TGTGCCAGCAGTTCCTCTTGGGGCGACGAAAACATTCAGTACTTC. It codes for CASSSSWGDENIQYF.